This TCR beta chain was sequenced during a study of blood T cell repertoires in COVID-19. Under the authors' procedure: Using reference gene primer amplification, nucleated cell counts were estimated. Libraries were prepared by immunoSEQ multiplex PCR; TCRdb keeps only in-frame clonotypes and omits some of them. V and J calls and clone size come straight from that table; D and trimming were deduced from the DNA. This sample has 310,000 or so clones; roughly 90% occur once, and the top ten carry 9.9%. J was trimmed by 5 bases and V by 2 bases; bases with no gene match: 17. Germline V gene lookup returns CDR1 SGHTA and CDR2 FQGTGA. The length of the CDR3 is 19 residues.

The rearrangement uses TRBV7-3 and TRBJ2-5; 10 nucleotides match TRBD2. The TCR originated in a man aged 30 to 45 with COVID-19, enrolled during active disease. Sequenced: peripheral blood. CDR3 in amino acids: CASSLFGTSVGGLGETQYF. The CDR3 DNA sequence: TGTGCCAGCAGCTTATTCGGGACTAGCGTTGGAGGGCTTGGGGAGACCCAGTACTTC.